This TCR beta chain originates from a study of blood T cell repertoires in COVID-19. Study-wide context: Acute and convalescent COVID-19 samples came from the United States, Italy and Spain. In each case, the material was cDNA or gDNA derived from T cells, B-cell-depleted T cells, or PBMCs.

This clone was observed once. Germline CDR1 MRHNA, CDR2 SNTAGT. With V trimmed by 3 bases and J by 6 bases, 15 bases remained unmatched. The CDR3 is 19 amino acids. As originally analysed: Amplification of reference gene primers provided the estimated nucleated cell counts. Sequenced by immunoSEQ multiplex PCR; TCRdb stores in-frame clones only, minus some. V, J and clone size were drawn from that table, and D and trimming were deduced from the DNA. The sample includes about 180,000 clones, 60% to 80% of them seen just once. Specimen: peripheral blood. This receptor was identified in a woman aged 70-85 years with acute or convalescent COVID-19. J is TRBJ2-2 and V is TRBV6-4; 11 nucleotides line up with TRBD2. CDR3 DNA: TGTGCCAGCAGTGAATTAACCGTAGCGGGAGGGTTTGAGGCCGGGGAGCTGTTTTTT. Translation: CASSELTVAGGFEAGELFF.